The entry that follows covers one T cell receptor (beta chain) sequence. What it binds is unknown. This sample is drawn from a study of T cells in Graves' hyperthyroidism and ophthalmopathy. The source material, RNA transcripts, was used to amplify TCR beta CDR3 regions. The TCR CDR3 first-round RT-PCR relied on the HTBI primer set. TCRdb re-called the multiplex PCR reads through MiXCR, storing one row per CDR3 protein. The data contain hundreds of thousands of distinct CDR3 sequences, about 17% of them seen just once; the ten biggest clones take up around 4%. Study-wide findings and caveats: Before onset, ophthalmopathy was predicted by the model a median approximately 6.7 months earlier.

V lost 3 bases and J lost 5, with 19 bases in between. Looked up from germline, CDR1 is KGHSH and CDR2 is LQKENI. The CDR3 sequence is 16 residues long. The PBMCs had their origin in roughly 9.8 ml of fresh peripheral blood. The sequence derives from a woman younger than 45 with Graves' hyperthyroidism. Sequenced input: blood. V and J are TRBV18 and TRBJ1-2; possibly TRBD1 for D (5 bases). Here the CDR3 DNA reads TGTGCCAGCTCACCGACGGACGCGATGCCAGGGTATGGCTACACCTTC. Its protein is CASSPTDAMPGYGYTF.